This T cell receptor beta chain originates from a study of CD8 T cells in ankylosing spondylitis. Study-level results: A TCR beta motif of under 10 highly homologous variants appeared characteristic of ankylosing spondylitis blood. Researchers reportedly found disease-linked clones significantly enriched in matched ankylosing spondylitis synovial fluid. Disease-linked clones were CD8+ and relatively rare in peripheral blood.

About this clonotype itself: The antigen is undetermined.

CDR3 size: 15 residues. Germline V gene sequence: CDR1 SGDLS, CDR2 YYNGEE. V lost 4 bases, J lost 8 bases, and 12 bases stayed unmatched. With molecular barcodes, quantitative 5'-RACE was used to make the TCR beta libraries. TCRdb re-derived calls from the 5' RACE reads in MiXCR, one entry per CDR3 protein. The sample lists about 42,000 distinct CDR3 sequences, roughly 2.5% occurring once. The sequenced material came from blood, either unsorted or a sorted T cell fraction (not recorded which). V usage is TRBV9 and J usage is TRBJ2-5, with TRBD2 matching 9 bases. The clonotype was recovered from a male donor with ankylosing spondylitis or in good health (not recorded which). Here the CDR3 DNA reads TGTGCCAGCAGCTCCCGTGGTAGCGGGGGCATCACCCAGTACTTC. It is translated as CASSSRGSGGITQYF.